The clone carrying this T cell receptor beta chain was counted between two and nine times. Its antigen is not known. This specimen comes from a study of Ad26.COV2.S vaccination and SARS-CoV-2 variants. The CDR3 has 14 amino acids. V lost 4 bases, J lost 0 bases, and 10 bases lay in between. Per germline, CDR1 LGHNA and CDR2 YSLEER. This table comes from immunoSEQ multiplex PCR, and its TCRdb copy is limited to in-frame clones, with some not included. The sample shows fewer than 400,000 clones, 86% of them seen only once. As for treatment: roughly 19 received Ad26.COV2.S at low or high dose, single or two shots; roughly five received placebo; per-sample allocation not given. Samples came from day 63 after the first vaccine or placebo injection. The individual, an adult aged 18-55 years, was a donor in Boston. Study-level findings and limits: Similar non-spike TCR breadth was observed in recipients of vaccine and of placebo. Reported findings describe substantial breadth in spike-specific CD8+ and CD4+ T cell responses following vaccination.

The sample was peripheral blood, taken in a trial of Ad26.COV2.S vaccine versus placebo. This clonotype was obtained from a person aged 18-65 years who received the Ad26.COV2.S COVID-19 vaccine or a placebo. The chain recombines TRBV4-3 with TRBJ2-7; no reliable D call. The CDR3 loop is CASSLGPSSYEQYF. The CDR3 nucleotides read TGCGCCAGCAGCCTAGGTCCAAGCTCCTACGAGCAGTACTTC.